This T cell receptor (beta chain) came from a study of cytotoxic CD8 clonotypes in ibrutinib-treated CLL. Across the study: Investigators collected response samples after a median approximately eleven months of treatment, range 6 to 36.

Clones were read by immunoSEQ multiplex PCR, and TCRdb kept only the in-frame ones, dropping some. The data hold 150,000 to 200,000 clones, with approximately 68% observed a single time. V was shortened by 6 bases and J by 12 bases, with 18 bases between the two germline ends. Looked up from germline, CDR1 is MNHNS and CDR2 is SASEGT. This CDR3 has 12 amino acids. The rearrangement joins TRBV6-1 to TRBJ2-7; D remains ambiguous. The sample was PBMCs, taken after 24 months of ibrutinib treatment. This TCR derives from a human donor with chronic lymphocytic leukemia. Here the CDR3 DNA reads TGTGCCAGCAGCCCTAGTGTAACAGCCCCGTACTTC. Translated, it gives CASSPSVTAPYF.